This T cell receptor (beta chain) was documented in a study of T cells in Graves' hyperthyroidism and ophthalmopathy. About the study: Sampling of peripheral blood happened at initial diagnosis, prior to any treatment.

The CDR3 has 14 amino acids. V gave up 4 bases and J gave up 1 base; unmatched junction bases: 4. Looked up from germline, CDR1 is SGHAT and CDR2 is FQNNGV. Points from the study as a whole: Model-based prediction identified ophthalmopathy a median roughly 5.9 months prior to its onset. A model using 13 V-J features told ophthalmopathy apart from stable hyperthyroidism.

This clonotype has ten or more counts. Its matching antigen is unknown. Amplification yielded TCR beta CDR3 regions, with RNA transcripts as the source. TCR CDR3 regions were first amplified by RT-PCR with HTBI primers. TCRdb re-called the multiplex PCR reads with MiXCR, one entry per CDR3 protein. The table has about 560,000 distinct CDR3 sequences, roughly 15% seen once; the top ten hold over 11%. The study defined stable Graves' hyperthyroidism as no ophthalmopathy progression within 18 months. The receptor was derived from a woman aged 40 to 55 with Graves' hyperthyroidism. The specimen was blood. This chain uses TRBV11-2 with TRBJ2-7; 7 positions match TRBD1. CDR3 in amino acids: CASSSLTGSYEQYF. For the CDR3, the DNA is TGTGCCAGCAGCTCGTTGACAGGGTCCTACGAGCAGTACTTC.